What follows are 22 T cell receptor beta chains derived from one specimen sequenced in a study of CD8 T cells in ankylosing spondylitis. Each CDR3 protein is one row after TCRdb ran MiXCR on the 5' RACE reads. The sample contains 340,000 or so distinct CDR3 sequences, approximately 14% of which appear only once. Sequencing was carried out using blood, either unsorted or a sorted T cell fraction (not recorded which). The receptors here all came from a male donor with ankylosing spondylitis or in good health (not recorded which).

The gene calls are TRBV9 and TRBJ2-2; TRBD1 matches 7 bases. The CDR3 covers 17 residues. Trimming cost V 0 bases and J 2 bases; bases outside gene matches: 7. Germline CDR1 and CDR2: SGDLS and YYNGEE. This chain's CDR3 is CASSVALGGGNTGELFF. The CDR3 DNA sequence: TGTGCCAGCAGCGTAGCCCTAGGGGGCGGTAACACCGGGGAGCTGTTTTTT.

Within the sample, this clonotype is medium-sized (0.01 to 0.1%). This rearrangement joins TRBV5-1 to TRBJ2-1, with a tentative D call TRBD1 (7 bases). This CDR3 is built from 17 residues. Germline-derived CDR1 and CDR2 are SGHRS and YFSETQ. The V end was cut by 2 bases, the J end by 3 bases, with 18 bases between. As DNA, the CDR3 is TGCGCCAGCAGCTTCACGGGAAGCAGGGGGGTCTACAATGAGCAGTTCTTC. Protein: CASSFTGSRGVYNEQFF. The full variable domain, rest sourced from reference TRBV5-1 and TRBJ2-1, is KAGVTQTPRYLIKTRGQQVTLSCSPISGHRSVSWYQQTPGQGLQFLFEYFSETQRNKGNFPGRFSGRQFSNSRSEMNVSTLELGDSALYLCASSFTGSRGVYNEQFFGPGTRLTVL.

This clonotype was counted between two and nine times. The chain joins TRBV5-1 to TRBJ2-3; possibly TRBD2 for D (5 bases). The CDR3 totals 15 residues. Trimming removed 5 bases at V and 0 bases at J, with 13 bases between. CDR1 and CDR2 from the germline V gene are SGHRS and YFSETQ. The CDR3 DNA is TGCGCCAGCAGACCCGGAAGCGGTAGCACAGATACGCAGTATTTT. Protein sequence: CASRPGSGSTDTQYF.

The chain carries TRBV9 and TRBJ2-1; a weak D match, TRBD2 (5 bases). CDR1 and CDR2 from the germline V gene are SGDLS and YYNGEE. This CDR3 comprises 14 residues. Trimming stripped 1 base from V and 5 bases from J, with 10 bases between. The CDR3 nucleotides read TGTGCCAGCAGCGTAATCCCGACTAACAATGAGCAGTTCTTC. It codes for CASSVIPTNNEQFF.

This clonotype was counted only a few times. This rearrangement joins TRBV5-5 to TRBJ2-5; possible D gene TRBD2, 5 bases. Germline V gene lookup returns CDR1 SGHKS and CDR2 YYEKEE (reference sequence). Trimming shortened V by 0 bases and J by 4 bases, and 7 bases separated the two germline ends. The CDR3 consists of 13 residues. CDR3 in amino acids: CASSLARAETQYF. The CDR3 DNA reads TGTGCCAGCAGCTTGGCGAGGGCAGAGACCCAGTACTTC. The complete variable domain, with remaining parts taken from reference TRBV5-5 and TRBJ2-5, reads DAGVTQSPTHLIKTRGQQVTLRCSPISGHKSVSWYQQVLGQGPQFIFQYYEKEERGRGNFPDRFSARQFPNYSSELNVNALLLGDSALYLCASSLARAETQYFGPGTRLLVL.

The chain couples TRBV12-3 or TRBV12-4 to TRBJ1-2; no firm D call. CDR3 length: 12 residues. Trimming took off 8 bases at V and 7 bases at J, with 14 bases between the two ends. This CDR3 is CASPSRGSGYTF. The CDR3 region has the DNA TGTGCCAGCCCGTCCCGTGGGAGTGGCTACACCTTC.

In this sample, this clonotype turned up a few times. The gene calls are TRBV25-1 and TRBJ2-2, with D possibly matching TRBD2 (5 bases). There are 12 residues in the CDR3. The ends were cut back, 5 bases at V and 6 bases at J, with 7 bases in the middle. Germline assignment: CDR1 MGHDK and CDR2 SYGVNS. The CDR3 is CASSSGSGELFF. DNA for the CDR3: TGTGCCAGCAGTTCGGGGTCCGGGGAGCTGTTTTTT.

This clonotype was seen a handful of times. This chain links TRBV11-2 with TRBJ2-2; no firm D call. Trimming took 0 bases from V and 8 from J, leaving 22 bases between them. The CDR3 loop spans 18 amino acids. The germline gives CDR1 SGHAT, CDR2 FQNNGV. The CDR3 DNA follows: TGTGCCAGCAGCTTAGAAGGCCGGAGACAAAAGTTTGCGGGGGAGCTGTTTTTT. This codes for CASSLEGRRQKFAGELFF.

In this sample, this clonotype turned up many times. V is TRBV5-1 and J is TRBJ2-3, with D possibly matching TRBD2 (5 bases). Germline V gene lookup returns CDR1 SGHRS and CDR2 YFSETQ. CDR3 length: 15 residues. The V end was cut by 4 bases, the J end by 0 bases, with 12 bases between. The CDR3, as DNA: TGCGCCAGCAGCCTGGGAGAAGGCAGCACAGATACGCAGTATTTT. It codes for CASSLGEGSTDTQYF. Using reference TRBV5-1 and TRBJ2-3 for the parts outside the CDR3, the full variable domain is KAGVTQTPRYLIKTRGQQVTLSCSPISGHRSVSWYQQTPGQGLQFLFEYFSETQRNKGNFPGRFSGRQFSNSRSEMNVSTLELGDSALYLCASSLGEGSTDTQYFGPGTRLTVL.

The table lists this clonotype with a few counts. The chain recombines TRBV5-1 with TRBJ2-3, with a tentative D call TRBD2 (6 bases). The CDR3 extends over 19 amino acids. Trimming left V 2 bases short and J 0 bases short, with 22 bases between. The germline V gene has CDR1 SGHRS and CDR2 YFSETQ. CDR3 sequence reads: CASSFGQAGNLRSTDTQYF. Written as DNA, the CDR3 is TGCGCCAGCAGCTTCGGTCAAGCGGGCAACCTACGTAGCACAGATACGCAGTATTTT.

The chain has TRBV20-1 and TRBJ2-7; TRBD1 might be the D (5 bases). The CDR3 runs 15 residues. In germline, CDR1 is DFQATT, CDR2 SNEGSKA (reference sequence). Trimming cost V 2 bases and J 5 bases, with 19 bases left between them. The CDR3 sequence: CSARPTLAGIHEQYF. CDR3 bases: TGCAGTGCTAGACCTACCCTGGCAGGGATCCACGAGCAGTACTTC.

As regards this clonotype: A junction boundary mismatches the germline segment, possibly from a read error. This chain connects TRBV5-5 to TRBJ1-2; perhaps TRBD1 as D (5 bases). The CDR3 extends over 15 amino acids. In germline, CDR1 is SGHKS, CDR2 YYEKEE (reference sequence). The CDR3 here is CASSLLPGPNYGYTF. The CDR3 DNA reads TGTGCCAGCAGCTTATTACCGGGGCCTAATTATGGCTACACCTTC.

The genes are TRBV3-1 and TRBJ2-2, with 10 bases lining up with TRBD2. The germline V gene has CDR1 LGHDT and CDR2 YNNKEL (reference sequence). J gave up 5 bases and V 3 bases, and 18 bases lay outside the gene matches. This CDR3 spans 20 amino acids. CDR3 loop: CASSQGPPGNLAGVTGELFF. The CDR3 DNA is TGTGCCAGCAGCCAGGGTCCCCCAGGGAATCTAGCGGGGGTAACCGGGGAGCTGTTTTTT.

This clonotype has only a few counts. V and J are TRBV5-1 and TRBJ2-7; perhaps TRBD1 as D (6 bases). CDR3 length: 14 amino acids. The germline gives CDR1 SGHRS, CDR2 YFSETQ. With 3 bases removed from V and 6 bases from J, the gap between germline ends came to 16 bases. The CDR3 sequence is CASSSNRESGEQYF. The DNA for the CDR3 is TGCGCCAGCAGCTCTAACAGGGAGTCGGGCGAGCAGTACTTC.

This clonotype occurred a few times. The gene calls are TRBV10-3 and TRBJ2-2; the D gene is possibly TRBD1 (5 bases). Looked up from germline, CDR1 is ENHRY and CDR2 is SYGVKD. The CDR3 is 14 residues long. Trimming took off 0 bases at V and 3 bases at J, with 5 bases between the two ends. In DNA form, the CDR3 reads TGTGCCATCAGTGAGTCCAGGGACACCGGGGAGCTGTTTTTT. It yields the protein CAISESRDTGELFF.

This rearrangement joins TRBV3-1 to TRBJ1-2; 9 nucleotides line up with TRBD1. This CDR3 has 14 residues. Per the germline V gene, CDR1 is LGHDT and CDR2 is YNNKEL (reference sequence). With 6 bases clipped from V and 7 bases from J, the junction kept 9 bases outside the gene matches. CDR3 protein: CASRSNGQGPGYTF. CDR3 nucleotides: TGTGCCAGCAGATCGAATGGACAGGGGCCTGGCTACACCTTC.

This clonotype was seen a single time. The rearrangement links TRBV30 to TRBJ1-1; 7 positions match TRBD1. Per germline, CDR1 GTSNPN and CDR2 SVGIG (reference sequence). CDR3 length: 18 amino acids. Trimming removed 8 bases from V and 1 base from J; junction bases left unmatched: 22. The CDR3 protein is CASSRGWGGGDENTEAFF. CDR3 DNA sequence: TGTGCCAGTAGTAGAGGGTGGGGAGGGGGCGACGAGAACACTGAAGCTTTCTTT.

The chain joins TRBV4-2 to TRBJ1-5; 7 bases are a match to TRBD1. The CDR3 covers 14 residues. Per the germline V gene, CDR1 is LGHNA and CDR2 is YNFKEQ. Germline trimming cut 3 bases from V and 7 bases from J; bases unmatched to any gene: 6. In DNA form, the CDR3 reads TGTGCCAGCAGCCACCGACAGGGAGGACAGCCCCAGCATTTT. Protein product: CASSHRQGGQPQHF.

This clonotype was counted only a few times. The rearrangement links TRBV13 to TRBJ2-5; 8 bases agree with TRBD2. Trimming took 2 bases from V and 4 from J; bases not matched to a gene: 9. This CDR3 has 16 residues. CDR1 PRHDT and CDR2 FYEKMQ come from the germline V gene (reference sequence). CDR3 sequence (DNA): TGTGCCAGCAGCTTACGAATCGGGGGGGTACGAGAGACCCAGTACTTC. Translating it yields CASSLRIGGVRETQYF.

This clonotype was seen only a few times. This rearrangement joins TRBV5-1 to TRBJ2-1; 10 bases line up with TRBD1. Trimming at V came to 4 bases and at J to 4 bases, leaving 8 bases not matched to a gene. CDR3 length equals 16 residues. CDR1 SGHRS and CDR2 YFSETQ come from the germline V gene. The CDR3 region is CASSPGGTGAYNEQFF. In DNA, the CDR3 is TGCGCCAGCAGCCCCGGGGGGACAGGGGCGTACAATGAGCAGTTCTTC.

The gene calls are TRBV11-1 and TRBJ2-1; 8 bases line up with TRBD2. Trimming removed 5 bases from V and 7 bases from J; junction bases left unmatched: 25. The CDR3 sequence is 20 residues long. CDR1 is SGHAT, CDR2 FQDESV, per germline (reference sequence). CDR3 sequence reads: CASSRYPGSGTDYNQNEQFF. The CDR3 DNA reads as TGTGCCAGCAGCCGGTACCCGGGTAGCGGGACCGACTATAATCAGAATGAGCAGTTCTTC.

J is TRBJ2-5 and V is TRBV15, with D uncertain. The V gene lost 0 bases and the J gene lost 5 bases, with 13 bases spanning the gap. Germline loops: CDR1 LNHNV, CDR2 YYDKDF (reference sequence). The CDR3 runs to 15 residues. The CDR3: CATSRDSGQTETQYF. The CDR3 DNA reads TGTGCCACCAGCAGAGATTCGGGTCAGACGGAGACCCAGTACTTC.